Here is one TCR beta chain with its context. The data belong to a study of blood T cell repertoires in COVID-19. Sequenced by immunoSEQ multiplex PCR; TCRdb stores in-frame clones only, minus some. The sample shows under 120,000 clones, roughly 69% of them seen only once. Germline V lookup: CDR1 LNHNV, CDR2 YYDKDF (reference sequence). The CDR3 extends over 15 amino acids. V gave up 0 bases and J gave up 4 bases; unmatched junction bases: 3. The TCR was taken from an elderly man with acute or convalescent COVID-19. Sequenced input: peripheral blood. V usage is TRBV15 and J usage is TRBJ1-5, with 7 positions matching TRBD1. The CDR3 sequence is CATSRDGGQNQPQHF. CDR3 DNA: TGTGCCACCAGCAGAGATGGGGGACAGAATCAGCCCCAGCATTTT.